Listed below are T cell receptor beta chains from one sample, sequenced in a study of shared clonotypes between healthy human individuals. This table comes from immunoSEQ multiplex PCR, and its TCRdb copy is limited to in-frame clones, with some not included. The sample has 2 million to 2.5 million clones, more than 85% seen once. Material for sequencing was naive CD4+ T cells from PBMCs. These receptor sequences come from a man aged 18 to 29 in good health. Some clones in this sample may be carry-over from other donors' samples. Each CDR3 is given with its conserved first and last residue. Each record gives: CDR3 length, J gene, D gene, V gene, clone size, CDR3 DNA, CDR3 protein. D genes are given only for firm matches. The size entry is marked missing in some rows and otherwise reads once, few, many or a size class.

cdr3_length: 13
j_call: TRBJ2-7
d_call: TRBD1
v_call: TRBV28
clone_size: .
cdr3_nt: TGTGCCGGAGGACCAGGGGGCTCCCCTGAGCAGTACTTC
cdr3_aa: CAGGPGGSPEQYF

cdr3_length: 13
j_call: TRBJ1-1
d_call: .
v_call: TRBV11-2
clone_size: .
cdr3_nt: TGTGCCAGCAGCCGCAGGGAGAGGACTGAAGCTTTCTTT
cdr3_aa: CASSRRERTEAFF

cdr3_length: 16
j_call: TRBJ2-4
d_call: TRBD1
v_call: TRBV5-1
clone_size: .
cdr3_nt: TGCGCCAGCAGCCTTCCCTTCACAGGGGATAAAAACATTCAGTACTTC
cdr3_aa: CASSLPFTGDKNIQYF

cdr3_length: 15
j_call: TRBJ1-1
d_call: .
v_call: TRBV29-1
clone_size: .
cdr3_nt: TGCAGCGGTGGGGGGGAACACGGGATGAACACTGAAGCTTTCTTT
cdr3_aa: CSGGGEHGMNTEAFF

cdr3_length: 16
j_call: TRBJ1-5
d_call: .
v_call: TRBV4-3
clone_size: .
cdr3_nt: TGCGCCAGCAGCCAAGAATTAGAGGGGGGCAATCAGCCCCAGCATTTT
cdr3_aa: CASSQELEGGNQPQHF

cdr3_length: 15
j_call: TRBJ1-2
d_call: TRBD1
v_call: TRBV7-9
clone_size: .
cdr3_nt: TGTGCCAGCAGCTTAGCCAGGACAGGGGGTTATGGCTACACCTTC
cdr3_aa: CASSLARTGGYGYTF

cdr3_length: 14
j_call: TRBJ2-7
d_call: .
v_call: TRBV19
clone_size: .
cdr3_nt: TGTGCCAGTAGTATAGTCCCCGGGGGCTACGAGCAGTACTTC
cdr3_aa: CASSIVPGGYEQYF

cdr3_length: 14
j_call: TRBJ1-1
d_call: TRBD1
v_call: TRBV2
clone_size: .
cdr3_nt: TGTGCCAGCAGTAATACAGGGGGCTACAGTGAAGCTTTCTTT
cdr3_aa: CASSNTGGYSEAFF

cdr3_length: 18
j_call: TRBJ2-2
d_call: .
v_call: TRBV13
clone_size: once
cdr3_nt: TGTGCCAGCAGCAACGACCGACAGGCGACCTGGAACACCGGGGAGCTGTTTTTT
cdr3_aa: CASSNDRQATWNTGELFF

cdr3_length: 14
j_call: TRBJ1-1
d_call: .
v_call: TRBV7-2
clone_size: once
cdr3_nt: TGTGCCAGCAGCTTAGACAGGGCTTACACTGAAGCTTTCTTT
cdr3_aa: CASSLDRAYTEAFF

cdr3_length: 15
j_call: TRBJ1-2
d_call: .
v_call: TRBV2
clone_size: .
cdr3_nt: TGTGCCAGCAGTGAATTTGGCGGGGCCTACGGAGGCTACACCTTC
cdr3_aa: CASSEFGGAYGGYTF

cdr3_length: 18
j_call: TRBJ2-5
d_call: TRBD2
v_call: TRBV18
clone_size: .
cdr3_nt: TGTGCCAGCTCACCACCCTTTGGGACTAGCGGGAGGGGAGAGACCCAGTACTTC
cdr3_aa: CASSPPFGTSGRGETQYF

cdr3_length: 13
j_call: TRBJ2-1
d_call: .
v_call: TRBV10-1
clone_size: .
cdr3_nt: TGCGCCAGCAGTTCACAACCGCAGAATGAGCAGTTCTTC
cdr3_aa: CASSSQPQNEQFF

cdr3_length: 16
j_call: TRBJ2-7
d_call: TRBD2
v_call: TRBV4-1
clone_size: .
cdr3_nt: TGCGCCAGCAGCCAACCGTTTTCCGGGGGGTACTACGAGCAGTACTTC
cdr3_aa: CASSQPFSGGYYEQYF

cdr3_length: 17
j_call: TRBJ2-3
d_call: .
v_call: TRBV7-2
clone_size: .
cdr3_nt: TGTGCCAGCAGCCCATTCAAACAGATCATAAAATCTAATACGCAGTATTTT
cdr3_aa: CASSPFKQIIKSNTQYF

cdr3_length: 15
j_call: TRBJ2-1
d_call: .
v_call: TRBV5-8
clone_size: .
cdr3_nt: TGTGCCAGCAGCACGACGCCTCTGAGTTACAATGAGCAGTTCTTC
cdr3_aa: CASSTTPLSYNEQFF

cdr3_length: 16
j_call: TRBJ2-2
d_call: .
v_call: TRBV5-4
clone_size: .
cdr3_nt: TGTGCCAGCAGCTTGGGTGGGCGGCAGAACACCGGGGAGCTGTTTTTT
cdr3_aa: CASSLGGRQNTGELFF

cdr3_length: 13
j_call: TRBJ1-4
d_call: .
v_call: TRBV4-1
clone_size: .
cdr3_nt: TGCGCCAGCAGCCTCGGTCCCAATGAAAAACTGTTTTTT
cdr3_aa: CASSLGPNEKLFF

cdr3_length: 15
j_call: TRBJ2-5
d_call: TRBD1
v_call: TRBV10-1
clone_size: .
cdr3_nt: TGCGCCAGGCCCCGGGACAGGGAGCCTCAAGAGACCCAGTACTTC
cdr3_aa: CARPRDREPQETQYF

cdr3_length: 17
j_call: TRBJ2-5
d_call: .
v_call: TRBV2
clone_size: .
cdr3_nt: TGTGCCAGCAGTGGCGGCGGGACAAGGGGGATCCAAGAGACCCAGTACTTC
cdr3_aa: CASSGGGTRGIQETQYF

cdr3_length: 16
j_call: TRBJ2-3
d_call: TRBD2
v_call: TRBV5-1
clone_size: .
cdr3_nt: TGCGCCAGCAGCTTGGGGAGGGGACTAGCGTCAGATACGCAGTATTTT
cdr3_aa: CASSLGRGLASDTQYF

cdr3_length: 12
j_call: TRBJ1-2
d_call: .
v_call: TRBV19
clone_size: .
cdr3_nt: TGTGCCAGTAGTACCTACCTGGCGGGCTACACCTTC
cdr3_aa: CASSTYLAGYTF

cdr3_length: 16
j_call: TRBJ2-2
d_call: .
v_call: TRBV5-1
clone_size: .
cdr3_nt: TGCGCCAGCAGCTTGGGTAGTGTCAGGAACACCGGGGAGCTGTTTTTT
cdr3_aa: CASSLGSVRNTGELFF

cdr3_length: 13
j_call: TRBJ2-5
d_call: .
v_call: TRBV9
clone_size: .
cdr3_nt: TGTGCCAGCAGCGTTCAGAGAGGAGAGACCCAGTACTTC
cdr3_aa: CASSVQRGETQYF

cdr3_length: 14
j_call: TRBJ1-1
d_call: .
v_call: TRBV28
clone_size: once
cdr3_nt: TGTGCCAGCACCCCAACGGCAGGGTCAACTGAAGCTTTCTTT
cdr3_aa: CASTPTAGSTEAFF

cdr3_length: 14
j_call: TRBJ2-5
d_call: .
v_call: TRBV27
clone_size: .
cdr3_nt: TGTGCCAGCAGTTGGAGGGGTTACGGGGAGACCCAGTACTTC
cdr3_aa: CASSWRGYGETQYF

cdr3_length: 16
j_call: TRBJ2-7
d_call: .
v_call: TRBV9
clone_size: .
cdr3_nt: TGTGCCAGCAGCGGTTACGGGGCCTTAAGGGGTGGCGAGCAGTACTTC
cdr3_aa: CASSGYGALRGGEQYF

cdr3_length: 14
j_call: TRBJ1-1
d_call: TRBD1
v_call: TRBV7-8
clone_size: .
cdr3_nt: TGTGCCAGCAGCCTAGGACAGGGGGCGACTGAAGCTTTCTTT
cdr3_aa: CASSLGQGATEAFF

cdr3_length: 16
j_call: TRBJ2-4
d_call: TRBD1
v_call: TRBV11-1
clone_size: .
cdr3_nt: TGTGCCAGCAGCATAGGGGGACAGCCTTTCAGGAACATTCAGTACTTC
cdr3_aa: CASSIGGQPFRNIQYF

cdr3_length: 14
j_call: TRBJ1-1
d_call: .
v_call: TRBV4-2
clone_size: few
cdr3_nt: TGTGCCAGCAGCCAAGAGTCACTCCAAATGGGAGACTTCTTT
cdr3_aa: CASSQESLQMGDFF

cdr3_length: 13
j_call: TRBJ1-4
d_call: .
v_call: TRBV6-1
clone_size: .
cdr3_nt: TGTGCCAGCAGTGGAAGGACGGAGGAAAAACTGTTTTTT
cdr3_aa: CASSGRTEEKLFF

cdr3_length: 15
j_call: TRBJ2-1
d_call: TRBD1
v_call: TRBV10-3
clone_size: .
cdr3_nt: TGTGCCATCAGTACCGGGACAGGCTCCTACAATGAGCAGTTCTTC
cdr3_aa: CAISTGTGSYNEQFF

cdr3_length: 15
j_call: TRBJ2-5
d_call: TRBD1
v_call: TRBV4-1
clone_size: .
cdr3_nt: TGCGCCAGCAGCCGAGGACAGGTTTCACCGGAGACCCAGTACTTC
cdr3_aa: CASSRGQVSPETQYF

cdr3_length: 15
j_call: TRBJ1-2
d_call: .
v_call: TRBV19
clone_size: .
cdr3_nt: TGTGCCAGTAACCCGTGGTCGTGGCCTCCAGTCGGCTACACCTTC
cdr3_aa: CASNPWSWPPVGYTF